Below, 5 T cell receptor beta chains from the same sample are listed, as sequenced in a study of Ad26.COV2.S vaccination and SARS-CoV-2 variants. Clones were read by immunoSEQ multiplex PCR, and TCRdb kept only the in-frame ones, dropping some. Altogether roughly 350,000 clones are present, 88% being singletons, with the ten largest covering approximately 5.9%. Treatment defined: around 19 received Ad26.COV2.S at low or high dose, single or two shots; several received placebo; per-sample allocation not given. Collection of the samples took place on day 63 after the first injection of vaccine or placebo. This specimen was peripheral blood, taken in a trial of Ad26.COV2.S vaccine versus placebo. The receptors come from a person between 18 and 60 years old who received the Ad26.COV2.S COVID-19 vaccine or a placebo.

The chain joins TRBV29-1 to TRBJ2-2, with a weak D call TRBD1 (5 bases). The CDR3 length is 14 residues. Germline V gene sequence: CDR1 SQVTM, CDR2 ANQGSEA. The V end lost 4 bases, the J end lost 4 bases, and 13 bases lay between the germline ends. The CDR3 protein is CSVVGAQVTGELFF. In DNA, the CDR3 is TGCAGCGTTGTTGGGGCGCAGGTCACCGGGGAGCTGTTTTTT.

The chain joins TRBV11-3 to TRBJ2-7, with 7 positions matching TRBD2. The ends lost 4 bases at V and 7 bases at J; junction bases unmatched: 7. Germline lookup yields CDR1 SGHNT and CDR2 YENEEA. There are 13 residues in the CDR3. CDR3 coding DNA: TGTGCCAGCAGCTCGGGAGGAGCTCGAGAGCAGTACTTC. This sequence encodes CASSSGGAREQYF.

V is TRBV10-3 and J is TRBJ1-4, with TRBD1 matching over 7 bases. With 10 bases clipped from V and 8 bases from J, the junction kept 13 bases outside the gene matches. In germline, CDR1 is ENHRY, CDR2 SYGVKD. The CDR3 has 14 amino acids. CDR3 protein: CATKQGPAREKLFF. As DNA, the CDR3 is TGTGCCACAAAACAGGGGCCAGCGAGGGAAAAACTGTTTTTT.

The V gene is TRBV7-9, the J gene TRBJ2-7, with a tentative D call TRBD2 (5 bases). Deletions cut 3 bases from V and 6 bases from J, with 21 bases between. From germline, CDR1 is SEHNR and CDR2 FQNEAQ (reference sequence). The CDR3 runs to 16 residues. In nucleotides, the CDR3 is TGTGCCAGCAGCTTGGTGGAGAGAGGGCCTTCGAGCGAGCAGTACTTC. It translates to CASSLVERGPSSEQYF.

This clone was seen many times. The chain couples TRBV7-8 to TRBJ2-1; TRBD2 matches at 7 bases. The J segment lost 12 bases and the V segment lost 5 bases, leaving 13 bases of the junction unmatched. The CDR3 runs to 14 residues. Germline loops: CDR1 SGHVS, CDR2 FQNEAQ. CDR3 protein: CASSPEASSGPQFF. The CDR3 DNA reads TGTGCCAGCAGCCCCGAGGCGTCTAGCGGACCGCAGTTCTTC.